The T cell receptor beta chain under discussion was sequenced for a study of response to subunit inactivated influenza vaccine. Overall study results and limits: Authors suggested seasonal influenza vaccinations each recruit few new T cells.

The CDR3 length is 15 residues. TCRdb itself ran the RT-PCR reads through MiXCR, one entry per CDR3 protein. The table shows over 650,000 distinct CDR3 sequences, with about a fifth occurring only once. To note about this clonotype: Its cognate antigen is unknown.

The clonotype was recovered from a middle-aged man who received an inactivated influenza vaccine. The V gene is TRBV21-1, the J gene TRBJ2-5; TRBD1, the table's D call, lacks a check against the DNA. TRBV21-1 is given as a pseudogene. The sample here was PBMCs from blood, taken roughly 5 days after vaccination. The CDR3 loop is CASSNRDRGRETQYF. The CDR3 bases are TGTGCCAGCAGCAACCGGGACAGGGGGCGTGAGACCCAGTACTTC.